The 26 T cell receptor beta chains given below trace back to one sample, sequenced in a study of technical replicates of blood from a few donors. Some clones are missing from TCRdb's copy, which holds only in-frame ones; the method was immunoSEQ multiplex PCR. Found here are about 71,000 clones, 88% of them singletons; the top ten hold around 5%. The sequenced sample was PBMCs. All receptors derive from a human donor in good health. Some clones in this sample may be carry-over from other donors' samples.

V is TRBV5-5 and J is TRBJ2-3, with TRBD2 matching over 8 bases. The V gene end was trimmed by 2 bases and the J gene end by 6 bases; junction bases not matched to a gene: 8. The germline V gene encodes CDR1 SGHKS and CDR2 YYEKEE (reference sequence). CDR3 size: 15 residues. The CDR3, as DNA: TGTGCCAGCAGCTTTAGCCAGCGGGAGTTGGATACGCAGTATTTT. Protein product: CASSFSQRELDTQYF.

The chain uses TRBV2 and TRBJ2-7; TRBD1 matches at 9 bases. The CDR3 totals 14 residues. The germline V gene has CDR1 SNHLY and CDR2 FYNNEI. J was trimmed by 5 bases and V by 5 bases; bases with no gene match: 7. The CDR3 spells CASSPGQGYHEQYF. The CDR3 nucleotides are TGTGCCAGCAGTCCGGGACAGGGATACCACGAGCAGTACTTC.

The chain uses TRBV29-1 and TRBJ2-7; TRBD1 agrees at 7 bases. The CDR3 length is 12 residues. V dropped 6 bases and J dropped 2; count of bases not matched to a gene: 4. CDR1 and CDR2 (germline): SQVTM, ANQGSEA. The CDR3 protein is CSVGTVTYEQYF. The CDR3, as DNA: TGCAGCGTGGGGACAGTTACCTACGAGCAGTACTTC.

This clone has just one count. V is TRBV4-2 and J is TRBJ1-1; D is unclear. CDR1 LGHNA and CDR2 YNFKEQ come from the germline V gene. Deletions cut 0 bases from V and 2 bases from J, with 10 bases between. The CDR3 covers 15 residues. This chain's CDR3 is CASSQDPGANTEAFF. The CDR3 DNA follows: TGTGCCAGCAGCCAAGATCCGGGAGCAAACACTGAAGCTTTCTTT.

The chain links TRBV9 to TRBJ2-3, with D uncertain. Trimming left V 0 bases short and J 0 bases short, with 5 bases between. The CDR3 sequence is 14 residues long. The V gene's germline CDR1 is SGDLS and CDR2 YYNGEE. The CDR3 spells CASSVDLSTDTQYF. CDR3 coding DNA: TGTGCCAGCAGCGTAGATCTAAGCACAGATACGCAGTATTTT.

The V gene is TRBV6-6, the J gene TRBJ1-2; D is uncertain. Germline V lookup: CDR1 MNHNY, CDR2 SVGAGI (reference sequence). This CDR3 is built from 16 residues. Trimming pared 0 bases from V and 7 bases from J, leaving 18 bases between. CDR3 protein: CASSYSMTIRTAGYTF. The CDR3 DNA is TGTGCCAGCAGTTACTCGATGACCATTAGGACTGCTGGCTACACCTTC.

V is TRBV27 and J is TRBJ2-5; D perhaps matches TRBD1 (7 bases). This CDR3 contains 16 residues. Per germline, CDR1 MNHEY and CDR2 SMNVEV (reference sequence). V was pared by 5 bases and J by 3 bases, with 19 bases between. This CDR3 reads CASSPTGEVLKETQYF. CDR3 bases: TGTGCCAGCAGTCCAACAGGGGAGGTGTTGAAAGAGACCCAGTACTTC.

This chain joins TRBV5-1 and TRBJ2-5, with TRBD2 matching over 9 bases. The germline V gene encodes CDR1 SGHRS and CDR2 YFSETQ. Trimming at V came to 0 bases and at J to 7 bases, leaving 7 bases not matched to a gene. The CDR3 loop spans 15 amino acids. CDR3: CASSLAASGIGTQYF. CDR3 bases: TGCGCCAGCAGCTTGGCGGCTAGCGGGATCGGGACCCAGTACTTC. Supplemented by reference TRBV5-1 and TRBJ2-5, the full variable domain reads KAGVTQTPRYLIKTRGQQVTLSCSPISGHRSVSWYQQTPGQGLQFLFEYFSETQRNKGNFPGRFSGRQFSNSRSEMNVSTLELGDSALYLCASSLAASGIGTQYFGPGTRLLVL.

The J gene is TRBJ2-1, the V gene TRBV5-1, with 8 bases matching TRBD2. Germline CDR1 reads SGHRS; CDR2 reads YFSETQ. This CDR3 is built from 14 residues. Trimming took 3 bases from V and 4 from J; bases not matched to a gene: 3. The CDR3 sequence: CASSYSGGYNEQFF. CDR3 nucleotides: TGCGCCAGCAGCTACAGCGGGGGATACAATGAGCAGTTCTTC.

The CDR3 spells CASSSTSGGTFHEQYF. DNA of the CDR3: TGCGCCAGCAGCTCGACTAGCGGGGGGACCTTTCACGAGCAGTACTTC. The chain combines TRBV5-1 with TRBJ2-7, with 13 nucleotides matching TRBD2. The CDR3 has 16 residues. Germline lookup yields CDR1 SGHRS and CDR2 YFSETQ. Unmatched junction bases numbered 8, after V lost 3 bases and J lost 5 bases.

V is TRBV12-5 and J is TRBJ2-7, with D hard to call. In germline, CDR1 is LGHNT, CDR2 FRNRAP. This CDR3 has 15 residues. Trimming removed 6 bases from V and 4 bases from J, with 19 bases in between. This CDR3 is CASGPNHDIRYEQYF. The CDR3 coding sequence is TGTGCTAGTGGCCCTAATCACGACATTCGATACGAGCAGTACTTC.

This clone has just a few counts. CDR3 in amino acids: CASRASGLWLAKNIQYF. The CDR3 DNA is TGTGCCAGCAGGGCTAGCGGGTTGTGGCTAGCCAAAAACATTCAGTACTTC. J is TRBJ2-4 and V is TRBV2; 8 nucleotides agree with TRBD2. Germline V gives CDR1 SNHLY, CDR2 FYNNEI. This CDR3 region has 17 residues. The junction had 10 bases not matched to a gene; V was cut back by 6 bases and J by 0 bases.

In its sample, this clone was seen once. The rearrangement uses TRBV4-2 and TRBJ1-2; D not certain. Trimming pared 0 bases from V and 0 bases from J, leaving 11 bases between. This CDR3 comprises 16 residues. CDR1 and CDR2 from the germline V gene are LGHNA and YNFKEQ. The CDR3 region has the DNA TGTGCCAGCAGCCAAGATGCAGGCCCAGCTAACTATGGCTACACCTTC. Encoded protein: CASSQDAGPANYGYTF.

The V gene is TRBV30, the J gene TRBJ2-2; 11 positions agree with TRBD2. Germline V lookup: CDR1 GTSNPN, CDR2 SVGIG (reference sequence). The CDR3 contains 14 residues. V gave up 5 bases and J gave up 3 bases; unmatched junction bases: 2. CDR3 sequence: CAWGTSGYTGELFF. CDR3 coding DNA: TGTGCCTGGGGGACTAGCGGATACACCGGGGAGCTGTTTTTT.

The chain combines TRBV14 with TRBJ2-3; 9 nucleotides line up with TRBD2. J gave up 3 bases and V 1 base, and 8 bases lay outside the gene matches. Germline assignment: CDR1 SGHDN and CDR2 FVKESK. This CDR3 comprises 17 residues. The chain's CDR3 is CASSQVPMAGGTDTQYF. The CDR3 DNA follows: TGTGCCAGCAGCCAAGTCCCGATGGCGGGGGGGACAGATACGCAGTATTTT.

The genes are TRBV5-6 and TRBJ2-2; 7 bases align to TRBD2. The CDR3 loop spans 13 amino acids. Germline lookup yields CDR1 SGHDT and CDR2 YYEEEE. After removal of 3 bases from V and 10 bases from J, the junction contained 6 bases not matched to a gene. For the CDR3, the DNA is TGTGCCAGCAGCTGGATCGCGGGAGCGGAGCTGTTTTTT. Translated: CASSWIAGAELFF.

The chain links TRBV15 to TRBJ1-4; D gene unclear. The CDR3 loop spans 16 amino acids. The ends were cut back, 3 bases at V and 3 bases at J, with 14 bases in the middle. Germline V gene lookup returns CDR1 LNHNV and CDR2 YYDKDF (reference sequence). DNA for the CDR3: TGTGCCACCAGCAGGCTTCGCACCGCGGCTAATGAAAAACTGTTTTTT. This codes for CATSRLRTAANEKLFF.

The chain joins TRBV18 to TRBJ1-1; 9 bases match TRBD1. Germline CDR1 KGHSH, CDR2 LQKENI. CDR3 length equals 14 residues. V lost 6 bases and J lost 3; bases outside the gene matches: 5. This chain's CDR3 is CASSRGQGDTEAFF. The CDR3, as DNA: TGTGCCAGCTCTCGGGGACAGGGAGACACTGAAGCTTTCTTT.

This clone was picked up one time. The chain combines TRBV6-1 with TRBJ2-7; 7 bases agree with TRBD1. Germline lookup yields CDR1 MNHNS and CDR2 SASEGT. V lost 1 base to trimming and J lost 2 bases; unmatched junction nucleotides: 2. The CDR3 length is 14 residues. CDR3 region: CASSEGDRAYEQYF. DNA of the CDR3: TGTGCCAGCAGTGAAGGGGACAGAGCCTACGAGCAGTACTTC.

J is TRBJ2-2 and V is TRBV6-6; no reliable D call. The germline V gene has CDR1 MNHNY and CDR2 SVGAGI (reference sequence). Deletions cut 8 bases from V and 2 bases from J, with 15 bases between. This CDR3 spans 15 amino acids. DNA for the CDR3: TGTGCCAGCGGTACGATGCTTACAAACACCGGGGAGCTGTTTTTT. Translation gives CASGTMLTNTGELFF.

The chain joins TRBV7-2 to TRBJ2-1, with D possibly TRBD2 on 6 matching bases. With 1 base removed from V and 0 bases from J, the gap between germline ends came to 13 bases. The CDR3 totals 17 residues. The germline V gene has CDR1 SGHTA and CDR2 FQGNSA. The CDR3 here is CASSLVSGLASYNEQFF. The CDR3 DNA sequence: TGTGCCAGCAGCTTAGTTTCGGGACTCGCCTCCTACAATGAGCAGTTCTTC.

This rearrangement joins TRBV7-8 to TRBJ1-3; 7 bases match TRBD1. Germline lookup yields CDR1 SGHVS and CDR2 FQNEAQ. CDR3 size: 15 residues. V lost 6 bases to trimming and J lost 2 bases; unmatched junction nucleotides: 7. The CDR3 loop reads CASSRARGTGNTIYF. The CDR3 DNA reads TGTGCCAGCAGTCGTGCCAGGGGGACTGGAAACACCATATATTTT.

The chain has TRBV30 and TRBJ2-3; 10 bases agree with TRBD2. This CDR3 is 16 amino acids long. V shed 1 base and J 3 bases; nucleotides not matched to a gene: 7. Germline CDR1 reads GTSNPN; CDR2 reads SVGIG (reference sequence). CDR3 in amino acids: CAWSDIGTSVTDTQYF. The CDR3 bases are TGTGCCTGGAGTGATATTGGGACTAGCGTAACAGATACGCAGTATTTT.

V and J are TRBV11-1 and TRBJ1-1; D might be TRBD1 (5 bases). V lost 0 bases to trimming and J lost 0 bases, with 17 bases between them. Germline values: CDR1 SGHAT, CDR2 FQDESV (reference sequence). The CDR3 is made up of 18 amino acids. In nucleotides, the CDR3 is TGTGCCAGCAGCTTAGCGGAGGGGTCCTTTGGCCTGAACACTGAAGCTTTCTTT. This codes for CASSLAEGSFGLNTEAFF.

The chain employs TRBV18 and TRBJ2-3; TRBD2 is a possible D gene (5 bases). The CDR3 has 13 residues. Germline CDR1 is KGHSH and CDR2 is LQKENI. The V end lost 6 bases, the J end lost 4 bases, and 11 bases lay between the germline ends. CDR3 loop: CASSLRAADTQYF. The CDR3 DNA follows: TGTGCCAGCTCCCTGAGAGCGGCAGATACGCAGTATTTT. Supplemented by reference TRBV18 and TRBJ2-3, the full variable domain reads NAGVMQNPRHLVRRRGQEARLRCSPMKGHSHVYWYRQLPEEGLKFMVYLQKENIIDESGMPKERFSAEFPKEGPSILRIQQVVRGDSAAYFCASSLRAADTQYFGPGTRLTVL.

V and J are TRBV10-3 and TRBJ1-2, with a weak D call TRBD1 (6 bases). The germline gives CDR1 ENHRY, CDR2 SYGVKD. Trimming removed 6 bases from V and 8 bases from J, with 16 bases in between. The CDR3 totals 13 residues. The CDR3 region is CAIRTTGFNGYTF. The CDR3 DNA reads TGTGCCATCAGAACAACAGGGTTCAACGGCTACACCTTC.